This TCR beta chain was captured in a study of shared clonotypes between healthy human individuals. This CDR3 has 18 residues. Losses at the gene ends were 1 base for V and 2 bases for J; bases not matched to a gene: 10. The V gene's germline CDR1 is MDHEN and CDR2 SYDVKM. Assay: immunoSEQ multiplex PCR; the TCRdb copy retains only in-frame clones and omits some. The sample yields about 530,000 clones, 90% to 96% seen once. This TCR was sampled from a woman aged 25 to 39 in good health. The chain combines TRBV28 with TRBJ2-5, with 10 bases matching TRBD1. The material sequenced was naive CD4+ T cells sorted from blood. As for subset: CD45RA+ positively selected. CDR3 region: CASSLLIGTGAPQETQYF. The DNA for the CDR3 is TGTGCCAGCAGTTTATTAATCGGGACAGGGGCCCCACAAGAGACCCAGTACTTC.